This record covers a single T cell receptor beta chain. The antigen is undetermined. The germline gene is not matched at one end of the junction; a read error may be the cause. The source of the sample is a study of CD8+CD57+ T cells in acquired aplastic anemia. Using genomic DNA as the template, TCR beta VDJ and CDR3 profiling was carried out. TCRdb redid the calling of the reads with MiXCR, one entry per CDR3 protein. The sample records approximately 470,000 distinct CDR3 sequences, approximately 32% being singletons. Study-wide results and caveats: Controls did not differ significantly from patients in CD8+ Simpson's diversity. Patients and controls shared just under 30 CD8+ CDR3 sequences, highly expressed in patients.

Only patients with CD8+CD57+ cell expansion on flow cytometry were chosen for sequencing. Patients had undergone no therapy by the time their blood was sampled. The sample taken for sequencing was sorted CD4+, CD8+, or CD8+CD57+ T cells (not recorded which) from PBMCs. This TCR was recovered from a human donor with aplastic anemia.

The CDR3 DNA follows: TGTGCCAGCAGTCCAACGGCGTGGGGCCCCTATGGCTACACCTTC. Protein: CASSPTAWGPYGYTF. The chain carries TRBV24-1 and TRBJ1-2, with D perhaps TRBD1 (5 bases). Germline loops: CDR1 KGHDR, CDR2 SFDVKD. The CDR3 spans 15 residues.